A selection of T cell receptor beta chains follows, all from one sample in a study of a mutant IDH1 vaccine in newly diagnosed glioma. Profiled with immunoSEQ multiplex PCR; TCRdb holds only in-frame clones, not every one. Here the sample spans almost 30,000 clones, roughly 87% being singletons. For these receptors, no antigen is known. Sequencing used peripheral blood mononuclear cells (PBMCs), obtained from a glioma patient whose treatment included an IDH1 peptide vaccine. The receptors here all came from a woman in her forties with glioma. Some clones in this sample may be carry-over from other donors' samples. Each CDR3 is given with its conserved first and last residue. The D gene is left open where the match is weak. Clone size is shown for a subset of rows, as once, few, many or a class of expanded clone.

d_call: .
clone_size: .
j_call: TRBJ1-1
v_call: TRBV18
cdr3_aa: CASSPSGGNPNTEAFF
cdr3_nt: TGTGCCAGCTCACCATCCGGCGGCAACCCGAACACTGAAGCTTTCTTT

d_call: .
clone_size: .
j_call: TRBJ1-4
v_call: TRBV7-2
cdr3_aa: CASSLRWELQNEKLFF
cdr3_nt: TGTGCCAGCAGCTTAAGGTGGGAGCTTCAAAATGAAAAACTGTTTTTT

d_call: .
clone_size: .
j_call: TRBJ2-5
v_call: TRBV18
cdr3_aa: CASSQETQYF
cdr3_nt: TGTGCCAGCTCCCAAGAGACCCAGTACTTC

d_call: TRBD2
clone_size: .
j_call: TRBJ2-1
v_call: TRBV4-1
cdr3_aa: CASSQPTSGKGEQFF
cdr3_nt: TGCGCCAGCAGCCAACCGACTAGCGGGAAGGGTGAGCAGTTCTTC

d_call: .
clone_size: .
j_call: TRBJ2-7
v_call: TRBV7-9
cdr3_aa: CASSFQLDESGKGDYEQYF
cdr3_nt: TGTGCCAGCAGCTTCCAGTTGGATGAGTCGGGCAAGGGAGACTACGAGCAGTACTTC

d_call: .
clone_size: .
j_call: TRBJ2-1
v_call: TRBV6-5
cdr3_aa: CASSYGSEKFF
cdr3_nt: TGTGCCAGCAGTTACGGGTCGGAGAAGTTCTTC

d_call: .
clone_size: .
j_call: TRBJ2-7
v_call: TRBV2
cdr3_aa: CASRGLRHYEQYF
cdr3_nt: TGTGCCAGCAGGGGACTCAGGCACTACGAGCAGTACTTC

d_call: .
clone_size: .
j_call: TRBJ2-1
v_call: TRBV27
cdr3_aa: CASSLNRAGYQFF
cdr3_nt: TGTGCCAGCAGCCTAAACAGGGCAGGGTACCAGTTCTTC

d_call: .
clone_size: .
j_call: TRBJ2-3
v_call: TRBV27
cdr3_aa: CASSLRRARGDTQYF
cdr3_nt: TGTGCCAGCAGTTTAAGGCGAGCCCGTGGAGATACGCAGTATTTT

d_call: TRBD1
clone_size: .
j_call: TRBJ1-1
v_call: TRBV29-1
cdr3_aa: CSVWGRGNAEAFF
cdr3_nt: TGCAGCGTTTGGGGCAGGGGGAACGCTGAAGCTTTCTTT

d_call: TRBD1
clone_size: .
j_call: TRBJ2-3
v_call: TRBV6-4
cdr3_aa: CASSETGTGGPDTQYF
cdr3_nt: TGTGCCAGCAGTGAGACCGGGACAGGGGGCCCAGATACGCAGTATTTT

d_call: .
clone_size: once
j_call: TRBJ2-4
v_call: TRBV19
cdr3_aa: CASSTVAKNIQYF
cdr3_nt: TGTGCCAGTAGTACAGTAGCCAAAAACATTCAGTACTTC

d_call: .
clone_size: few
j_call: TRBJ2-3
v_call: TRBV7-2
cdr3_aa: CASSDLPFWGTDTQYF
cdr3_nt: TGTGCCAGCAGCGATTTGCCGTTTTGGGGCACAGATACGCAGTATTTT

d_call: TRBD1
clone_size: .
j_call: TRBJ2-7
v_call: TRBV5-4
cdr3_aa: CASSLDRGVSYEQYF
cdr3_nt: TGTGCCAGCAGCTTGGACAGGGGAGTTTCCTACGAGCAGTACTTC

d_call: .
clone_size: .
j_call: TRBJ1-2
v_call: TRBV6-1
cdr3_aa: CASGQRTYGYTF
cdr3_nt: TGTGCCAGCGGACAGAGGACCTATGGCTACACCTTC

d_call: .
clone_size: .
j_call: TRBJ2-7
v_call: TRBV4-3
cdr3_aa: CASSQVFLPSYEQYF
cdr3_nt: TGCGCCAGCAGCCAAGTTTTTCTACCCTCCTACGAGCAGTACTTC

d_call: TRBD1
clone_size: .
j_call: TRBJ1-1
v_call: TRBV29-1
cdr3_aa: CSVSVGQGSAFF
cdr3_nt: TGCAGCGTTTCAGTAGGACAGGGTTCAGCTTTCTTT

d_call: TRBD1
clone_size: .
j_call: TRBJ2-2
v_call: TRBV28
cdr3_aa: CASSLPRQGNTGELFF
cdr3_nt: TGTGCCAGCAGTTTGCCTCGACAGGGTAACACCGGGGAGCTGTTTTTT

d_call: .
clone_size: .
j_call: TRBJ2-4
v_call: TRBV5-4
cdr3_aa: CASSFGGNIQYF
cdr3_nt: TGTGCCAGCAGCTTCGGAGGGAACATTCAGTACTTC

d_call: .
clone_size: .
j_call: TRBJ1-5
v_call: TRBV28
cdr3_aa: CASHLRRLPNQPQHF
cdr3_nt: TGTGCCAGTCACCTTCGACGTCTTCCCAATCAGCCCCAGCATTTT

d_call: .
clone_size: once
j_call: TRBJ2-5
v_call: TRBV7-8
cdr3_aa: CASSFRLGGQETQYF
cdr3_nt: TGTGCCAGCAGCTTTCGTCTAGGGGGGCAAGAGACCCAGTACTTC

d_call: TRBD2
clone_size: .
j_call: TRBJ2-7
v_call: TRBV9
cdr3_aa: CASSSSGGHSYEQYF
cdr3_nt: TGTGCCAGCAGCTCGAGCGGGGGGCACTCCTACGAGCAGTACTTC

d_call: .
clone_size: .
j_call: TRBJ2-7
v_call: TRBV6-1
cdr3_aa: CASSEAALGLSYEQYF
cdr3_nt: TGTGCCAGCAGTGAAGCGGCCCTAGGGCTAAGCTACGAGCAGTACTTC

d_call: .
clone_size: once
j_call: TRBJ1-2
v_call: TRBV28
cdr3_aa: CASSWSPGANYGYTF
cdr3_nt: TGTGCCAGCAGTTGGAGCCCGGGGGCAAACTATGGCTACACCTTC

d_call: TRBD1
clone_size: .
j_call: TRBJ1-1
v_call: TRBV28
cdr3_aa: CASSPRPSTGEAFF
cdr3_nt: TGTGCCAGCAGTCCCCGACCATCGACAGGGGAAGCTTTCTTT

d_call: .
clone_size: .
j_call: TRBJ2-7
v_call: TRBV2
cdr3_aa: CASTRRYEQYF
cdr3_nt: TGTGCCAGCACCAGGAGATACGAGCAGTACTTC

d_call: .
clone_size: once
j_call: TRBJ1-2
v_call: TRBV27
cdr3_aa: CASSSPPSLADYGYTF
cdr3_nt: TGTGCCAGCAGTTCCCCACCCAGCCTGGCGGACTATGGCTACACCTTC

d_call: .
clone_size: .
j_call: TRBJ2-2
v_call: TRBV7-6
cdr3_aa: CASSLAGASKNGELFF
cdr3_nt: TGTGCCAGCAGCTTAGCAGGGGCCTCTAAAAACGGGGAGCTGTTTTTT

d_call: .
clone_size: once
j_call: TRBJ2-3
v_call: TRBV27
cdr3_aa: CASSLGGYSTDTQYF
cdr3_nt: TGTGCCAGCAGTTTAGGTGGATATTCCACAGATACGCAGTATTTT

d_call: TRBD2
clone_size: few
j_call: TRBJ2-3
v_call: TRBV6-1
cdr3_aa: CASSDEAGGGRTDTQYF
cdr3_nt: TGTGCCAGCAGTGACGAAGCGGGGGGAGGACGCACAGATACGCAGTATTTT

d_call: TRBD1
clone_size: .
j_call: TRBJ1-1
v_call: TRBV5-1
cdr3_aa: CASSSTGHQNTEAFF
cdr3_nt: TGCGCCAGCAGCTCGACAGGGCATCAGAACACTGAAGCTTTCTTT

d_call: .
clone_size: .
j_call: TRBJ2-2
v_call: TRBV7-3
cdr3_aa: CASSRNTGELFF
cdr3_nt: TGTGCCAGCAGCCGAAACACCGGGGAGCTGTTTTTT

d_call: TRBD1
clone_size: once
j_call: TRBJ2-6
v_call: TRBV4-1
cdr3_aa: CASSQEGQGIRGANVLTF
cdr3_nt: TGCGCCAGCAGCCAAGAGGGACAGGGAATCCGAGGGGCCAACGTCCTGACTTTC

d_call: .
clone_size: .
j_call: TRBJ1-3
v_call: TRBV28
cdr3_aa: CASSQGRSGNTIYF
cdr3_nt: TGTGCCAGCAGTCAAGGGCGGTCTGGAAACACCATATATTTT

d_call: TRBD1
clone_size: once
j_call: TRBJ2-4
v_call: TRBV5-1
cdr3_aa: CASSSQDRANIQYF
cdr3_nt: TGCGCCAGCAGCTCGCAGGACAGGGCAAACATTCAGTACTTC

d_call: .
clone_size: .
j_call: TRBJ1-1
v_call: TRBV19
cdr3_aa: CASSIERTAGAGTEAFF
cdr3_nt: TGTGCCAGTAGTATAGAACGAACGGCAGGCGCGGGGACTGAAGCTTTCTTT

d_call: TRBD1
clone_size: .
j_call: TRBJ1-1
v_call: TRBV19
cdr3_aa: CASRTTSGQSTEAFF
cdr3_nt: TGTGCCAGTAGAACCACTTCGGGACAGAGCACTGAAGCTTTCTTT

d_call: TRBD1
clone_size: .
j_call: TRBJ2-5
v_call: TRBV2
cdr3_aa: CASKGGGETQYF
cdr3_nt: TGTGCCAGCAAAGGGGGCGGAGAGACCCAGTACTTC

d_call: .
clone_size: .
j_call: TRBJ1-3
v_call: TRBV18
cdr3_aa: CASSRPRQGIPGNTIYF
cdr3_nt: TGTGCCAGCTCCCGACCGCGGCAGGGTATTCCTGGAAACACCATATATTTT

d_call: .
clone_size: .
j_call: TRBJ1-3
v_call: TRBV11-2
cdr3_aa: CASSIQFASGNTIYF
cdr3_nt: TGTGCCAGCAGCATCCAGTTTGCCTCTGGAAACACCATATATTTT

d_call: TRBD2
clone_size: .
j_call: TRBJ2-3
v_call: TRBV5-1
cdr3_aa: CASSGLAGGATDTQYF
cdr3_nt: TGCGCCAGTTCGGGACTAGCGGGAGGGGCCACAGATACGCAGTATTTT

d_call: .
clone_size: .
j_call: TRBJ2-1
v_call: TRBV18
cdr3_aa: CASSPGLVNEQFF
cdr3_nt: TGTGCCAGCTCACCCGGACTCGTCAATGAGCAGTTCTTC

d_call: .
clone_size: .
j_call: TRBJ1-1
v_call: TRBV27
cdr3_aa: CASSLRTDGTEAFF
cdr3_nt: TGTGCCAGCAGTCTCAGGACAGATGGGACTGAAGCTTTCTTT

d_call: .
clone_size: .
j_call: TRBJ1-1
v_call: TRBV6-1
cdr3_aa: CASSGTTELGTEAFF
cdr3_nt: TGTGCCAGCAGTGGGACGACGGAGCTCGGGACTGAAGCTTTCTTT

d_call: .
clone_size: .
j_call: TRBJ1-5
v_call: TRBV7-2
cdr3_aa: CASSQRSRSGQPQHF
cdr3_nt: TGTGCCAGCAGCCAGCGCTCTAGGTCTGGCCAGCCCCAGCATTTT

d_call: .
clone_size: .
j_call: TRBJ1-5
v_call: TRBV7-7
cdr3_aa: CASSLAGHNQPQHF
cdr3_nt: TGTGCTAGCAGCTTAGCGGGACACAATCAGCCCCAGCATTTT

d_call: .
clone_size: .
j_call: TRBJ2-2
v_call: TRBV7-2
cdr3_aa: CASSDPKGLLNTGELFF
cdr3_nt: TGTGCCAGCAGCGATCCCAAGGGGCTTTTGAACACCGGGGAGCTGTTTTTT

d_call: .
clone_size: .
j_call: TRBJ1-1
v_call: TRBV29-1
cdr3_aa: CSPHLRSNTEAFF
cdr3_nt: TGCAGCCCCCATCTACGGTCGAACACTGAAGCTTTCTTT

d_call: .
clone_size: few
j_call: TRBJ1-5
v_call: TRBV6-1
cdr3_aa: CASTPMGGNQPQHF
cdr3_nt: TGTGCCAGCACTCCGATGGGAGGTAATCAGCCCCAGCATTTT

d_call: .
clone_size: .
j_call: TRBJ2-3
v_call: TRBV29-1
cdr3_aa: CSVQPPTTDTQYF
cdr3_nt: TGCAGCGTTCAGCCTCCCACCACAGATACGCAGTATTTT

d_call: TRBD1
clone_size: .
j_call: TRBJ1-1
v_call: TRBV6-1
cdr3_aa: CASSPGDRVFFEAFF
cdr3_nt: TGTGCCAGCAGTCCTGGGGACAGGGTCTTCTTTGAAGCTTTCTTT

d_call: .
clone_size: .
j_call: TRBJ1-4
v_call: TRBV11-2
cdr3_aa: CASSLPDVKLFF
cdr3_nt: TGTGCCAGCAGTCTTCCAGATGTAAAACTGTTTTTT

d_call: .
clone_size: .
j_call: TRBJ1-1
v_call: TRBV28
cdr3_aa: CASSLLLTVQAFF
cdr3_nt: TGTGCCAGCAGTTTACTCCTGACAGTTCAAGCTTTCTTT

d_call: TRBD1
clone_size: .
j_call: TRBJ1-1
v_call: TRBV9
cdr3_aa: CASSRTGGNTEAFF
cdr3_nt: TGTGCCAGCAGCCGTACAGGGGGAAACACTGAAGCTTTCTTT